These 21 T cell receptor beta chains came from one sample sequenced in a study of blood T cells in healthy people across ages. Combining a sample-barcoded 5' primer with a J-beta primer mix, a second PCR ran for about 7 to 11 cycles. TCRdb re-called the 5' RACE reads with MiXCR, one entry per CDR3 protein. The sample contains around 800,000 distinct CDR3 sequences, about 26% of which appear only once. This sample was shared with a second study, whose subject was T cells of mothers and their children.

Sequencing was carried out using blood. These receptors came from a boy between 10 and 17 years old in good health.

This sequence joins TRBV30 and TRBJ2-6; D gene ambiguous. CDR1 GTSNPN and CDR2 SVGIG come from the germline V gene (reference sequence). The CDR3 is made up of 15 amino acids. V gave up 1 base and J gave up 1 base, with 8 bases separating them. The DNA for the CDR3 is TGTGCCTGGAGTGCAGCTCCGTCTGGGGCCAACGTCCTGACTTTC. Translation gives CAWSAAPSGANVLTF.

This clonotype has only a few counts. The rearrangement joins TRBV12-5 to TRBJ2-7; possibly TRBD2 for D (7 bases). Trimming shortened V by 1 base and J by 4 bases, and 17 bases separated the two germline ends. Looked up from germline, CDR1 is LGHNT and CDR2 is FRNRAP. The CDR3 is 16 residues long. As DNA, the CDR3 is TGTGCTAGTGGTTTGGCCGGGGAGGGGGTATCATACGAGCAGTACTTC. It translates to CASGLAGEGVSYEQYF.

This rearrangement joins TRBV4-1 to TRBJ2-3; D is undetermined. V lost 3 bases, J lost 1 base, and 17 bases lay in between. Germline V gene data show CDR1 as MGHRA and CDR2 as YSYEKL. The CDR3 consists of 17 residues. The CDR3 region is CASSHVGRNHRTDTQYF. The CDR3 DNA sequence: TGCGCCAGCAGCCATGTGGGTAGGAACCATCGCACAGATACGCAGTATTTT.

The chain couples TRBV7-9 to TRBJ2-5; D is unclear. The germline V gene has CDR1 SEHNR and CDR2 FQNEAQ (reference sequence). V was pared by 6 bases and J by 5 bases, with 19 bases between. The CDR3 loop spans 15 amino acids. The DNA for the CDR3 is TGTGCCAGCAGGAAGTGGACGGTCCAAGGGGAGACCCAGTACTTC. It yields the protein CASRKWTVQGETQYF.

This clonotype has a handful of counts. The chain combines TRBV29-1 with TRBJ2-4, with 8 positions matching TRBD1. The CDR3 spans 14 residues. Looked up from germline, CDR1 is SQVTM and CDR2 is ANQGSEA. CDR3 nucleotide sequence: TGCAGGGGGACAGGACTTGGGGCCAAAAACATTCAGTACTTC. It yields the protein CRGTGLGAKNIQYF. The variable domain in full, completed from reference TRBV29-1 and TRBJ2-4, reads SAVISQKPSRDICQRGTSLTIQCQVDSQVTMMFWYRQQPGQSLTLIATANQGSEATYESGFVIDKFPISRPNLTFSTLTVSNMSPEDSSIYLCRGTGLGAKNIQYFGAGTRLSVL.

This clonotype has a handful of counts. Written as DNA, the CDR3 is TGTGCCAGCAGCTTGGGGGTGGGCCAGTACTTC. The encoded protein is CASSLGVGQYF. J is TRBJ2-5 and V is TRBV5-6, with D uncertain. The V gene's germline CDR1 is SGHDT and CDR2 YYEEEE. CDR3 length: 11 amino acids. V was trimmed by 0 bases and J by 10 bases, leaving 7 bases between them.

On this clonotype: The junction departs from germline at one end; a sequencing error may be responsible. The chain employs TRBV12-3 or TRBV12-4 and TRBJ2-3; perhaps TRBD1 as D (5 bases). The CDR3 sequence is 16 residues long. CDR3 amino acids: CASSLGPRPRGDAQYF. The CDR3 coding sequence is TGTGCCAGCAGTTTGGGGCCCCGCCCGCGAGGAGATGCGCAGTATTTT.

The chain recombines TRBV2 with TRBJ2-3; D gene uncertain. The CDR3 is made up of 13 amino acids. Germline-derived CDR1 and CDR2 are SNHLY and FYNNEI. Between the trimmed V and J ends, which lost 2 bases and 4 bases, there was a span of 7 bases. CDR3 bases: TGTGCCAGCAGTGAATCCCTCCCAGATACGCAGTATTTT. Translated: CASSESLPDTQYF.

The genes are TRBV20-1 and TRBJ2-7; the D gene is possibly TRBD1 (5 bases). Between the trimmed V and J ends, which lost 0 bases and 1 base, there was a span of 10 bases. Germline V lookup: CDR1 DFQATT, CDR2 SNEGSKA (reference sequence). The CDR3 is made up of 14 amino acids. The CDR3 bases are TGCAGTGCTAGAGATGGGGCATATTCCTACGAGCAGTACTTC. It is translated as CSARDGAYSYEQYF.

The chain carries TRBV4-2 and TRBJ2-5, with D tentatively TRBD2 (6 bases). CDR1 is LGHNA, CDR2 YNFKEQ, per germline. The V end lost 3 bases, the J end lost 1 base, and 9 bases lay between the germline ends. The CDR3 runs 14 residues. The CDR3 nucleotides read TGTGCCAGCAGCCAGGCGGGAACCCAAGAGACCCAGTACTTC. Protein sequence: CASSQAGTQETQYF.

The rearrangement joins TRBV10-3 to TRBJ2-1, with 7 positions matching TRBD1. CDR3 length: 13 residues. From germline, CDR1 is ENHRY and CDR2 SYGVKD. V lost 6 bases and J lost 5; bases outside the gene matches: 4. The CDR3 reads CAIRGTENNEQFF. The CDR3 nucleotides read TGTGCCATCAGGGGGACAGAGAACAATGAGCAGTTCTTC.

About this clonotype: At one of its ends the junction is not consistent with the germline gene, which may arise from a read error. The chain combines TRBV15 with TRBJ2-2, with a tentative D call TRBD2 (5 bases). Germline V gives CDR1 LNHNV, CDR2 YYDKDF (reference sequence). The CDR3 runs 16 residues. CDR3 amino acids: CATSRVVGKNTGELFF. For the CDR3, the DNA is TGTGCCACCAGCAGAGTGGTGGGGAAGAACACCGGGGAGCTGTTTTTC.

This sequence joins TRBV6-5 and TRBJ1-1; D ambiguous. The germline V gene encodes CDR1 MNHEY and CDR2 SVGAGI. This CDR3 is 13 amino acids long. The V gene lost 5 bases and the J gene lost 4 bases, with 11 bases spanning the gap. The CDR3 spells CASSPLDGTEAFF. For the CDR3, the DNA is TGTGCCAGCAGTCCCCTTGATGGCACTGAAGCTTTCTTT.

There are a few counts of this clonotype. This chain connects TRBV20-1 to TRBJ2-7; perhaps TRBD1 as D (6 bases). The CDR3 extends over 12 amino acids. The V gene's germline CDR1 is DFQATT and CDR2 SNEGSKA (reference sequence). Trimming shortened V by 0 bases and J by 5 bases, and 8 bases separated the two germline ends. For the CDR3, the DNA is TGCAGTGCTAGAGATGGGGGCGACGAGCAGTACTTC. This gives the protein CSARDGGDEQYF.

This clonotype has just a few counts. This chain joins TRBV12-3 or TRBV12-4 and TRBJ2-5; a weak D match, TRBD2 (5 bases). This CDR3 spans 15 amino acids. V gave up 6 bases and J gave up 2 bases, with 16 bases separating them. CDR3: CASRGPGTGQETQYF. The CDR3 DNA reads TGTGCCAGCAGAGGGCCTGGAACGGGGCAAGAGACCCAGTACTTC.

This clonotype was counted a few times. The chain recombines TRBV20-1 with TRBJ1-6; D is possibly TRBD1 (5 bases). CDR1 and CDR2 from the germline V gene are DFQATT and SNEGSKA (reference sequence). The V and J ends lost 5 bases and 0 bases respectively, with 11 bases between them. The CDR3 consists of 15 residues. The CDR3 loop is CSAEQASSYNSPLHF. The CDR3 bases are TGCAGTGCTGAACAGGCGAGCTCCTATAATTCACCCCTCCACTTT.

V gene TRBV12-3 or TRBV12-4 combines with J gene TRBJ2-5, with TRBD1 as a possible D gene (5 bases). This CDR3 is built from 14 residues. V dropped 5 bases and J dropped 6 bases, with 16 bases sitting between them. CDR3 nucleotides: TGTGCCAGCAGTCCCGCGGCAGGGTTGAAGACCCAGTACTTC. It is translated as CASSPAAGLKTQYF.

This chain connects TRBV7-9 to TRBJ2-5, with 11 bases that match TRBD2. Matching the DNA end better, TRBJ2-7 makes the J call doubtful. This CDR3 spans 15 amino acids. Germline loops: CDR1 SEHNR, CDR2 FQNEAQ (reference sequence). CDR3 nucleotide sequence: TGTGCCAGCAGCAGAGGACTAGCGGGCCTCTACGAGCAGTACTTC. This translates into CASSRGLAGLYEQYF.

This clonotype has just a few counts. V usage is TRBV4-2 and J usage is TRBJ1-2; no firm D call. The CDR3 sequence is 15 residues long. The germline gives CDR1 LGHNA, CDR2 YNFKEQ. V lost 4 bases, J lost 2 bases, and 14 bases lay in between. The CDR3, as DNA: TGTGCCAGCAGCCCGGGGTCCGGGGTGAACTATGGCTACACCTTC. Protein product: CASSPGSGVNYGYTF.

This chain links TRBV10-3 with TRBJ2-2; 8 bases are shared with TRBD2. V was clipped by 7 bases and J by 7 bases; unmatched bases: 8. Germline values: CDR1 ENHRY, CDR2 SYGVKD. This CDR3 contains 14 residues. In DNA form, the CDR3 reads TGTGCCATCACGGCGAGCGGGGGAGGCGGGGAGCTGTTTTTT. Encoded protein: CAITASGGGGELFF.

V gene TRBV2 combines with J gene TRBJ2-5; D assignment may be TRBD1 or TRBD2 (5 bases each). With 6 bases removed from V and 1 base from J, the gap between germline ends came to 9 bases. Germline lookup yields CDR1 SNHLY and CDR2 FYNNEI. The CDR3 is 13 residues long. This CDR3 reads CASRGESQETQYF. The CDR3, as DNA: TGTGCCAGCAGGGGGGAGAGCCAAGAGACCCAGTACTTC.